This is a list of T cell receptor beta chains from one sample in a study of T cell responses to AZD1222 COVID-19 vaccine. Libraries were prepared by immunoSEQ multiplex PCR; TCRdb keeps only in-frame clonotypes and omits some of them. This table holds roughly 75,000 clones, roughly 87% found once. The specimen comprised peripheral blood, sampled 28 days after the second AZD1222 dose. These TCRs come from an adult who received the AZD1222 COVID-19 vaccine. Each CDR3 is given with its conserved first and last residue. The D gene is left open where the match is weak. Expanded clones get a size class; other rows say once, few or many, or leave the size out.

NA NA TRBJ2-1 16 TRBV25-1 TGTGCCAGCAGTCCCCTCCTAGAACGGTTGAGAAATGAGCAGTTCTTC CASSPLLERLRNEQFF
few NA TRBJ1-5 16 TRBV6-2/TRBV6-3 TGTGCCAGCAGTACCCTATCGACAGCCGGGGTGCAGCCCCAGCATTTT CASSTLSTAGVQPQHF
NA NA TRBJ1-1 14 TRBV9 TGTGCCAGCAGCGTAGGCACCTTGAACACTGAAGCTTTCTTT CASSVGTLNTEAFF
NA TRBD2 TRBJ2-7 16 TRBV10-3 TGTGCCATCGGGGGTAGCGGGGGACCCAGGGCCTACGAGCAGTACTTC CAIGGSGGPRAYEQYF
few NA TRBJ1-1 15 TRBV19 TGTGCCAGTAGTATAGATCGGGAGCGGGGCACTGAAGCTTTCTTT CASSIDRERGTEAFF
NA NA TRBJ2-5 17 TRBV7-9 TGTGCCAGCAGCGGGAGGCCGGGCGGCCAGGTGAAGGAGACCCAGTACTTC CASSGRPGGQVKETQYF
NA TRBD1 TRBJ2-1 13 TRBV7-3 TGTGCCAGCAGCGAGGACAGGGTTGCTGAGCAGTTCTTC CASSEDRVAEQFF
NA NA TRBJ1-2 13 TRBV9 TGTGCCAGCAGGCGAGGGGCGTCTTATGGCTACACCTTC CASRRGASYGYTF
once TRBD1 TRBJ1-2 18 TRBV5-1 TGCGCCAGCAGCTCGGCCAGGACAGGGAGGCGGTCGAACTATGGCTACACCTTC CASSSARTGRRSNYGYTF
NA NA TRBJ2-2 15 TRBV11-2 TGTGCCAGCAGCTTATCACGGGACTCCCCCGGGGAGCTGTTTTTT CASSLSRDSPGELFF
NA NA TRBJ1-6 14 TRBV7-3 TGTGCCAGCAGCTTAAAAGGGGAAGGTTCACCCCTCCACTTT CASSLKGEGSPLHF
NA NA TRBJ1-2 11 TRBV6-5 TGTGCCAGCAGTACCCGCTATGGCTACACCTTC CASSTRYGYTF
NA NA TRBJ2-2 16 TRBV19 TGTGCCAGTACAGCTAGGAGCAGGGTGAACACCGGGGAGCTGTTTTTT CASTARSRVNTGELFF
NA NA TRBJ2-1 14 TRBV7-2 TGTGCCAGCAGCCATTCGACCGCCCGCAATGAGCAGTTCTTC CASSHSTARNEQFF
NA TRBD1 TRBJ2-5 15 TRBV6-1 TGTGCCAGCAGTGACGGGACAGGGGGCCAAGAGACCCAGTACTTC CASSDGTGGQETQYF
NA NA TRBJ1-1 14 TRBV10-3 TGTGCCATCAGGGGGATCCAGGGCACCACTGAAGCTTTCTTT CAIRGIQGTTEAFF
NA NA TRBJ1-3 15 TRBV7-6 TGTGCCAGCAGCTTACCCGGGGCGAGGGGAAACACCATATATTTT CASSLPGARGNTIYF
NA NA TRBJ2-5 13 TRBV6-5 TGTGCCAGCAGTTCCGGACCTCCAGAGACCCAGTACTTC CASSSGPPETQYF
once NA TRBJ1-4 17 TRBV4-3 TGCGCCAGCAGCCCCTCGGGAGGGGAGCCTTCTAATGAAAAACTGTTTTTT CASSPSGGEPSNEKLFF
NA NA TRBJ1-6 15 TRBV19 TGTGCCAGTAGTATAGCTGAGGGGGTTAATTCACCCCTCCACTTT CASSIAEGVNSPLHF
few NA TRBJ1-5 15 TRBV5-1 TGCGCCAGCAGCCCATGGGATTATAGCAATCAGCCCCAGCATTTT CASSPWDYSNQPQHF
NA TRBD1 TRBJ1-6 14 TRBV3-1/TRBV3-2 TGTGCCAGCAGACCAGGGGGACACAATTCACCCCTCCACTTT CASRPGGHNSPLHF
NA NA TRBJ1-5 14 TRBV7-9 TGTGCCAGCAGCCACGCGACAGGAAATCAGCCCCAGCATTTT CASSHATGNQPQHF
NA NA TRBJ1-2 11 TRBV2 TGTGCCAGCAGTGCCGGGTATGGCTACACCTTC CASSAGYGYTF
NA TRBD2 TRBJ2-3 15 TRBV10-3 TGTGCCATCAGATCTAGCGGGGATGTTGCAGATACGCAGTATTTT CAIRSSGDVADTQYF
NA NA TRBJ2-7 11 TRBV19 TGTGCCAGTAGTAACACGTACGAGCAGTACTTC CASSNTYEQYF
NA NA TRBJ1-1 13 TRBV29-1 TGCAGTGCAGGGAGTATCTGGGACACTGAAGCTTTCTTT CSAGSIWDTEAFF
NA NA TRBJ2-1 14 TRBV15 TGTGCCACCAGCAGAGATCGTTTATCGCCCCCCCCGTTCTTC CATSRDRLSPPPFF
NA TRBD2 TRBJ2-3 18 TRBV3-1/TRBV3-2 TGTGCCAGCAGCCGAGCCGGGACTAGCGGGATCGGGGCAGATACGCAGTATTTT CASSRAGTSGIGADTQYF
NA TRBD1 TRBJ2-7 15 TRBV11-2 TGTGCCAGCAGTTATCTACGAGGACAGGGCTGGGAGCAGTACTTC CASSYLRGQGWEQYF
NA NA TRBJ2-3 12 TRBV2 TGTGCCAGCAGTCGACAGTCAGATACGCAGTATTTT CASSRQSDTQYF
NA NA TRBJ2-6 13 TRBV30 TGTGCCTGGAGGACCTCTGGGGCCAACGTCCTGACTTTC CAWRTSGANVLTF
once NA TRBJ2-5 16 TRBV6-2/TRBV6-3 TGTGCCAGCAGTTACAATGCGCAGACTCACCAAGAGACCCAGTACTTC CASSYNAQTHQETQYF
NA NA TRBJ1-5 12 TRBV29-1 TGCAGCGTTGCGAACAGCAATCAGCCCCAGCATTTT CSVANSNQPQHF
NA TRBD1 TRBJ2-2 16 TRBV7-2 TGTGCCAGCAGCTTCTTCGACAGGGCGAACACCGGGGAGCTGTTTTTT CASSFFDRANTGELFF
NA NA TRBJ1-5 16 TRBV7-9 TGTGCCAGCAGCTTAGGTCGGCAGGGGAGCAATCAGCCCCAGCATTTT CASSLGRQGSNQPQHF
NA TRBD1 TRBJ1-2 17 TRBV19 TGTGCCAGTATTAGAGGACGTTCAGGGGGCTCTATCTATGGCTACACCTTC CASIRGRSGGSIYGYTF
NA NA TRBJ2-3 15 TRBV2 TGTGCCAGCATCCTGACCCCGAGGAGCACAGATACGCAGTATTTT CASILTPRSTDTQYF
NA NA TRBJ1-1 13 TRBV18 TGTGCCAGCTCACCAGGGCTCGGCACTGAAGCTTTCTTT CASSPGLGTEAFF
NA TRBD1 TRBJ1-5 18 TRBV6-2/TRBV6-3 TGTGCCAGCAGTTACTTAGGAGGAGGGGGCGTAGGCAATCAGCCCCAGCATTTT CASSYLGGGGVGNQPQHF
NA TRBD2 TRBJ2-1 16 TRBV5-1 TGCGCCAGCAGCCCCAGCGGGGGGGGGTCCTACAATGAGCAGTTCTTC CASSPSGGGSYNEQFF
NA NA TRBJ1-2 14 TRBV2 TGTGCCAGCAACGACGGCAGGGCCGTCTATGGCTACACCTTC CASNDGRAVYGYTF
NA NA TRBJ2-7 13 TRBV5-6 TGTGCCAGCAGCTTGGTGCAGGGCGACGAGCAGTACTTC CASSLVQGDEQYF
NA NA TRBJ2-1 13 TRBV5-1 TGCGCCAGCAGCTTGCAGGAGGTCGATGAGCAGTTCTTC CASSLQEVDEQFF
NA NA TRBJ1-2 14 TRBV4-1 TGCGCCAGCAGCCAACAGGACCAGGGCAATGGCTACACCTTC CASSQQDQGNGYTF
NA TRBD2 TRBJ2-1 16 TRBV24-1 TGTGCCACCAGTGTGGGTAGCGGGGCCGCAATAGATGAGCAGTTCTTC CATSVGSGAAIDEQFF
NA TRBD2 TRBJ2-7 20 TRBV4-3 TGCGCCAGCAGCCAGGGGTGGACTAGCGGGGATCCTGTATCCCACTACGAGCAGTACTTC CASSQGWTSGDPVSHYEQYF
NA NA TRBJ2-2 18 TRBV7-2 TGTGCCAGCAGCTTAGTATCCCTAATCAAGTCGGGGGCCGGGGAGCTGTTTTTT CASSLVSLIKSGAGELFF
NA NA TRBJ2-7 11 TRBV5-1 TGCGCCAGCAGCCGGGTAGGGGAGCAGTACTTC CASSRVGEQYF
NA NA TRBJ2-3 17 TRBV5-4 TGTGCCAGCAGCTTGATTGCGAGGTCGGGGGACTCAGATACGCAGTATTTT CASSLIARSGDSDTQYF
NA TRBD1 TRBJ1-3 15 TRBV6-5 TGTGCCAGCAGCCGGACAGGGGGCTCTGGAAACACCATATATTTT CASSRTGGSGNTIYF
NA NA TRBJ1-2 13 TRBV2 TGTGCCAGCAGCGCTTCTAGCCAGCATGGCTACACCTTC CASSASSQHGYTF
NA TRBD1 TRBJ1-2 15 TRBV30 TGTGCCTGGGAACCAGACAGGGGTCCTAACTATGGCTACACCTTC CAWEPDRGPNYGYTF
NA NA TRBJ2-3 16 TRBV11-2 TGTGCCAGCAGCCAAGCCCCTTGGGGAGACACAGATACGCAGTATTTT CASSQAPWGDTDTQYF
NA NA TRBJ1-1 12 TRBV7-2 TGTGCCAGCAGCTTATGGGGGGGTGAAGCTTTCTTT CASSLWGGEAFF
once NA TRBJ1-3 14 TRBV28 TGTGCCAGCAGTTTACACAGCTCTGGAAACACCATATATTTT CASSLHSSGNTIYF
NA NA TRBJ2-3 16 TRBV7-3 TGTGCCAGCAGCCGAGATGGGGACTTTAACACAGATACGCAGTATTTT CASSRDGDFNTDTQYF